The rows below give T cell receptor beta chains drawn from one sample of a study of blood T cell repertoires in COVID-19. The protocol was immunoSEQ multiplex PCR, while the TCRdb copy is restricted to in-frame clones and leaves out a portion. The sample lists 85,000 to 95,000 clones; about 90% were seen once. Sequencing was done on a sample of peripheral blood. The receptors shown here come from a woman aged 50 to 60 in a cohort sampled during active COVID-19. Both conserved end residues are part of each CDR3. The D gene is left open where the match is weak. The listing skips clone size in some rows; elsewhere it reads once, few, many or a size class.

>TRBV19|TRBJ1-1|once|TRBD1
TGTGCCAGTAGAACAACAGACAGGGCCACTGAAGCTTTCTTT
CASRTTDRATEAFF
>TRBV5-1|TRBJ1-4|few|-
TGCGCCAGCAGCTCCACAGGACGCGCAACTAATGAAAAACTGTTTTTT
CASSSTGRATNEKLFF
>TRBV30|TRBJ1-5|few|-
TGTGCCTGGAGTGTATACAATCAGCCCCAGCATTTT
CAWSVYNQPQHF
>TRBV19|TRBJ1-2|-|-
TGTGCCAGTCAAGGAGGACAGATTGGCTACACCTTC
CASQGGQIGYTF
>TRBV7-2|TRBJ2-7|-|-
TGTGCCAGCAGCTTTACTAGCAGACCCCCCTACGAGCAGTACTTC
CASSFTSRPPYEQYF
>TRBV18|TRBJ1-1|-|-
TGTGCCAGCTCTTCGTCAGGGAACACTGAAGCTTTCTTT
CASSSSGNTEAFF
>TRBV4-1|TRBJ2-7|-|TRBD1
TGCGCCAGCAGAACCGGACAGGGACGAGCCTACGAGCAGTACTTC
CASRTGQGRAYEQYF
>TRBV5-1|TRBJ2-5|-|TRBD2
TGCGCCAGCAGCTACACTAGCGGGGGGGCCGGTGAGACCCAGTACTTC
CASSYTSGGAGETQYF
>TRBV18|TRBJ1-1|-|TRBD1
TGTGCCAGCTCACGGACAGGGGGCATGGACACTGAAGCTTTCTTT
CASSRTGGMDTEAFF
>TRBV27|TRBJ1-2|-|-
TGTGCCAGCAGTTTTGTCTCTACCACCAACTATGGCTACACCTTC
CASSFVSTTNYGYTF
>TRBV19|TRBJ1-4|-|TRBD1
TGTGCCAGTAGTCCGGACAGGGTTTTCGAAAAACTGTTTTTT
CASSPDRVFEKLFF
>TRBV5-5|TRBJ1-1|few|TRBD1
TGTGCCAGCAGCTTGTCAGGGGGCAATACTGAAGCTTTCTTT
CASSLSGGNTEAFF
>TRBV5-1|TRBJ2-7|-|TRBD1
TGCGCCAGCGGGGTCGGGACAGGGGTCTACGAGCAGTACTTC
CASGVGTGVYEQYF
>TRBV28|TRBJ2-1|-|TRBD1
TGTGCCAGCAGCCGAGCGACAGGGGGCAATGAGCAGTTCTTC
CASSRATGGNEQFF
>TRBV19|TRBJ1-1|-|-
TGTGCCAGTAGTCATTACACTGAAGCTTTCTTT
CASSHYTEAFF
>TRBV7-8|TRBJ1-1|-|TRBD1
TGTGCCAGCAGCCCCCGACAGGGACGCAACACTGAAGCTTTCTTT
CASSPRQGRNTEAFF
>TRBV7-9|TRBJ2-2|-|-
TGTGCCAGCAGCTTATTCGTTGGACTGAGAAACACCGGGGAGCTGTTTTTT
CASSLFVGLRNTGELFF
>TRBV2|TRBJ1-5|few|-
TGTGCCAGCAGGCCGGGGAGAGCAAATCAGCCCCAGCATTTT
CASRPGRANQPQHF
>TRBV6-5|TRBJ2-1|-|TRBD2
TGTGCCAGCAGTTCCCCGGGACTAGCGGGCACACAGCAGTTCTTC
CASSSPGLAGTQQFF
>TRBV19|TRBJ2-1|-|-
TGTGCCAGTAGTATAACCCTTCTAACTCCTTCGGGGCAGTTCTTC
CASSITLLTPSGQFF
>TRBV5-1|TRBJ1-2|-|-
TGCGCCAGCAGCTTGGCTACCGGGACTCCCGTAAGGGGCTACACCTTC
CASSLATGTPVRGYTF
>TRBV3-1/TRBV3-2|TRBJ2-1|-|TRBD1
TGTGCCAGCAGCCAAGCGGGGACAGCCTACAATGAGCAGTTCTTC
CASSQAGTAYNEQFF
>TRBV24-1|TRBJ2-2|-|TRBD1
TGTGCCACCAGTCCATGGGACAGGGGAAGAACCGGGGAGCTGTTTTTT
CATSPWDRGRTGELFF
>TRBV3-1/TRBV3-2|TRBJ1-3|-|TRBD1
TGTGCCAGCAGCCCTTGGACAGGGATGAACTCTGGAAACACCATATATTTT
CASSPWTGMNSGNTIYF
>TRBV7-9|TRBJ2-2|-|TRBD2
TGTGCCAGCAGCTTAGTAACGGGGGGGCCAACCGGGGAGCTGTTTTTT
CASSLVTGGPTGELFF
>TRBV27|TRBJ1-6|once|TRBD1
TGTGCCAGCAGCGAGACAGGGACGAATAATTCACCCCTCCACTTT
CASSETGTNNSPLHF
>TRBV28|TRBJ2-7|few|-
TGTGCCAGCAGAAGGACATCCCGCTACGAGCAGTACTTC
CASRRTSRYEQYF
>TRBV18|TRBJ2-5|-|-
TGTGCCAGCTCACCACCGGGCCTGACCCAGTACTTC
CASSPPGLTQYF
>TRBV10-2|TRBJ2-7|-|TRBD1
TGCGCCAGCAGGGGGGACAGCCTGATCTACGAGCAGTACTTC
CASRGDSLIYEQYF
>TRBV30|TRBJ2-7|-|TRBD1
TGTGCCTGGAGTCCCCGGACAGGGTTCTCCTACGAGCAGTACTTC
CAWSPRTGFSYEQYF
>TRBV10-2|TRBJ2-2|once|-
TGCGCCAGCAGTGGCCCGCGCGGGGAGCTGTTTTTT
CASSGPRGELFF
>TRBV7-8|TRBJ2-4|once|TRBD1
TGTGCCAGCAGCGGAACCCTAACAGGGGCTGTAGCCAAAAACATTCAGTACTTC
CASSGTLTGAVAKNIQYF
>TRBV19|TRBJ2-2|-|TRBD1
TGTGCCAGTACCAAACTGAAGGGTGACAGGGCCAACACCGGGGAGCTGTTTTTT
CASTKLKGDRANTGELFF
>TRBV19|TRBJ2-7|-|-
TGTGCCAGTAGTATAGGCAGGGCGATGGAGCAGTACTTC
CASSIGRAMEQYF
>TRBV15|TRBJ1-4|-|-
TGTGCCACCAGGTCGGGGGGCAGTGAAAAACTGTTTTTT
CATRSGGSEKLFF
>TRBV29-1|TRBJ2-3|-|-
TGCAGCGCAAAGAACCTACAGGATCAGGCAGATACGCAGTATTTT
CSAKNLQDQADTQYF
>TRBV9|TRBJ1-1|-|TRBD1
TGTGCCAGCAGCGTCGGACAGGAGGGTGAAGCTTTCTTT
CASSVGQEGEAFF
>TRBV5-5|TRBJ2-3|-|-
TGTGCCAGCAGCTTTGACAGCGCCACAGATACGCAGTATTTT
CASSFDSATDTQYF
>TRBV18|TRBJ2-1|-|-
TGTGCCAGCTCACCAGGACTACTCAATGAGCAGTTCTTC
CASSPGLLNEQFF
>TRBV3-1/TRBV3-2|TRBJ2-3|-|TRBD2
TGTGCCAGCAGCCGCAGGGACTACACAGATACGCAGTATTTT
CASSRRDYTDTQYF
>TRBV6-4|TRBJ2-1|-|-
TGTGCCAGCAGTGTCCAGGGTGGCAATGAGCAGTTCTTC
CASSVQGGNEQFF
>TRBV15|TRBJ1-5|-|-
TGTGCCACCAGCATTCGCCCCGGGGGGTCGTCTAGCAATCAGCCCCAGCATTTT
CATSIRPGGSSSNQPQHF
>TRBV7-9|TRBJ1-3|-|-
TGTGCCAGCAGCTTAGCAGGACTTGGAAACACCATATATTTT
CASSLAGLGNTIYF
>TRBV2|TRBJ1-3|-|-
TGTGCCAGCAGTGAAGCGCTTCTCGCAGGCCGGTTCACCCCTATCTCTGGAAACACCATATATTTT
CASSEALLAGRFTPISGNTIYF
>TRBV5-1|TRBJ2-1|-|TRBD2
TGCGCCAGCAGCTCGACTAGCGGGAGAAGGTATGGGAATGAGCAGTTCTTC
CASSSTSGRRYGNEQFF
>TRBV10-3|TRBJ2-2|-|-
TGTGCCATCAGTGAGTCGGGAAGGGCGGGAACCGGGGAGCTGTTTTTT
CAISESGRAGTGELFF
>TRBV28|TRBJ2-7|-|TRBD2
TGTGCCAGCAGTTTGGGTCTAGCGGAGCTCTACGAGCAGTACTTC
CASSLGLAELYEQYF
>TRBV3-1/TRBV3-2|TRBJ2-7|-|-
TGTGCCAGCAGCCTCTCGTGGGGGGGCAACGAGCAGTACTTC
CASSLSWGGNEQYF
>TRBV10-1|TRBJ1-4|-|TRBD1
TGCGCCAGCAGTCTCGGGACAGGGGGTTTTGGGGAAAAACTGTTTTTT
CASSLGTGGFGEKLFF
>TRBV28|TRBJ1-4|-|TRBD1
TGTGCCAGCAGTTTAGGGGACAGGGGGCGTGAAAAACTGTTTTTT
CASSLGDRGREKLFF
>TRBV5-1|TRBJ1-2|-|-
TGCGCCAGCAGCTTGGACAGGGACTACACCTTC
CASSLDRDYTF